These 10 T cell receptor beta chains were all obtained from the same sample, sequenced in a study of blood T cell repertoires in COVID-19. Profiled with immunoSEQ multiplex PCR; TCRdb holds only in-frame clones, not every one. Here the sample spans around 260,000 clones, about nine tenths being singletons. The sequenced sample consisted of peripheral blood. The receptors shown here come from a woman aged 25 to 39 with active or convalescent COVID-19.

The V and J genes are TRBV7-2 and TRBJ2-2; D is undetermined. There are 13 residues in the CDR3. V gave up 5 bases and J gave up 4 bases, with 8 bases separating them. Germline CDR1 is SGHTA and CDR2 is FQGNSA. The CDR3 DNA sequence: TGTGCCAGCAGCCCCGACTTCACCGGGGAGCTGTTTTTT. It translates to CASSPDFTGELFF.

J is TRBJ2-7 and V is TRBV30, with D possibly being TRBD2 (5 bases). There are 14 residues in the CDR3. Trimming stripped 4 bases from V and 4 bases from J, with 17 bases between. Germline lookup yields CDR1 GTSNPN and CDR2 SVGIG (reference sequence). CDR3 nucleotide sequence: TGTGCCTGGAATGTTGCGGGTCGAAATTACGAGCAGTACTTC. Protein sequence: CAWNVAGRNYEQYF.

The chain joins TRBV2 to TRBJ1-1; D gene unclear. This CDR3 has 12 amino acids. Germline V gene data show CDR1 as SNHLY and CDR2 as FYNNEI. The V end was cut by 5 bases, the J end by 10 bases, with 14 bases between. CDR3 nucleotide sequence: TGTGCCAGCAGTTACCGGGTCAAGTTAGCTTTCTTT. Protein product: CASSYRVKLAFF.

This clone is a singleton in its sample. This chain joins TRBV18 and TRBJ1-1; 9 nucleotides agree with TRBD1. V was clipped by 3 bases and J by 4 bases; unmatched bases: 12. Germline V lookup: CDR1 KGHSH, CDR2 LQKENI. The CDR3 totals 17 residues. This CDR3 reads CASSPNTGGEGSTEAFF. The DNA of the CDR3 is TGTGCCAGCTCACCGAACACAGGGGGCGAGGGTTCCACTGAAGCTTTCTTT.

The V call is TRBV7-9, the J call TRBJ1-4; the D gene is possibly TRBD1 (6 bases). The length of the CDR3 is 15 residues. Per the germline V gene, CDR1 is SEHNR and CDR2 is FQNEAQ (reference sequence). V lost 2 bases, J lost 5 bases, and 12 bases lay in between. This CDR3 is CASSLTGTSNEKLFF. The CDR3 nucleotides read TGTGCCAGCAGCTTAACCGGGACAAGCAATGAAAAACTGTTTTTT.

This chain connects TRBV29-1 to TRBJ1-2, with a tentative D call TRBD1 (6 bases). CDR3 length: 13 residues. Germline CDR1 and CDR2: SQVTM and ANQGSEA. The V and J ends lost 7 bases and 4 bases respectively, with 16 bases between them. In DNA, the CDR3 is TGCAGCGCCGATGAGGGGGGGCCCTATGGCTACACCTTC. Its protein product is CSADEGGPYGYTF.

This clone was seen a single time. The chain couples TRBV18 to TRBJ2-1; 7 nucleotides line up with TRBD1. The CDR3 contains 17 residues. Germline CDR1 reads KGHSH; CDR2 reads LQKENI. After removal of 2 bases from V and 6 bases from J, the junction contained 13 bases not matched to a gene. In nucleotides, the CDR3 is TGTGCCAGCTCACCAAGCCTGTCGGCCTCAGGGGGCAATGAGCAGTTCTTC. It translates to CASSPSLSASGGNEQFF.

The CDR3 loop reads CASSFRFSDSPLHF. The CDR3 nucleotides read TGTGCCAGCAGCTTCAGATTCTCAGATTCACCCCTCCACTTT. The chain links TRBV7-2 to TRBJ1-6; D call uncertain. CDR1 SGHTA and CDR2 FQGNSA come from the germline V gene. The ends were cut back, 3 bases at V and 8 bases at J, with 11 bases in the middle. The CDR3 is 14 residues long.

The chain combines TRBV19 with TRBJ2-2; 7 bases match TRBD1. The CDR3 consists of 15 residues. V lost 5 bases and J lost 5; bases outside the gene matches: 8. CDR1 is LNHDA, CDR2 SQIVND, per germline (reference sequence). Here the CDR3 reads CASSPRTGRTGELFF. CDR3 nucleotides: TGTGCCAGTAGTCCTCGGACAGGTAGAACCGGGGAGCTGTTTTTT.

The chain joins TRBV7-9 to TRBJ1-4, with D tentatively TRBD1 (5 bases). Trimming pared 5 bases from V and 7 bases from J, leaving 14 bases between. Germline V gene sequence: CDR1 SEHNR, CDR2 FQNEAQ (reference sequence). The CDR3 contains 14 residues. CDR3 amino acids: CASSPGLRGEKLFF. In DNA form, the CDR3 reads TGTGCCAGCAGCCCGGGACTACGGGGTGAAAAACTGTTTTTT. The entire variable domain, with the rest obtained from reference TRBV7-9 and TRBJ1-4, is as follows: DTGVSQNPRHKITKRGQNVTFRCDPISEHNRLYWYRQTLGQGPEFLTYFQNEAQLEKSRLLSDRFSAERPKGSFSTLEIQRTEQGDSAMYLCASSPGLRGEKLFFGSGTQLSVL.